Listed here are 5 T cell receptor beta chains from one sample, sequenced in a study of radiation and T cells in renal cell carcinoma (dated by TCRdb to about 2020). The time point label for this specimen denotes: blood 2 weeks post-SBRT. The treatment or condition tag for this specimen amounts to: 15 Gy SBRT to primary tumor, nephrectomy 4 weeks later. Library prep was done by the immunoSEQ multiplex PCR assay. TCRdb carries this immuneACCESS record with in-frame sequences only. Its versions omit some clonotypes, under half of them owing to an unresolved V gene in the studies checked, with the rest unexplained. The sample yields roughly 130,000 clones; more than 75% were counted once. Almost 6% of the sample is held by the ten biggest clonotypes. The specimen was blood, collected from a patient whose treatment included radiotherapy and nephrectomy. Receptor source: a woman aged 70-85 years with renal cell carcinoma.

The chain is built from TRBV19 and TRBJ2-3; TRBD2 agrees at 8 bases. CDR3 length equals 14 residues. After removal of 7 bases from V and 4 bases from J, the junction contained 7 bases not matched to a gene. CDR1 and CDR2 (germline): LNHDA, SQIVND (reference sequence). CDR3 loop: CASNPGGHADTQYF. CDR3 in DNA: TGTGCCAGTAACCCGGGGGGGCACGCAGATACGCAGTATTTT.

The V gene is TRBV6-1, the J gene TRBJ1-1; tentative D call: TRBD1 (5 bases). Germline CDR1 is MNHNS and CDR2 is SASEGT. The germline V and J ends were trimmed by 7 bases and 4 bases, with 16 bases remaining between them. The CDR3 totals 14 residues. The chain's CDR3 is CASTGTWDPTEAFF. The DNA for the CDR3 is TGTGCCAGCACGGGAACCTGGGACCCCACTGAAGCTTTCTTT.

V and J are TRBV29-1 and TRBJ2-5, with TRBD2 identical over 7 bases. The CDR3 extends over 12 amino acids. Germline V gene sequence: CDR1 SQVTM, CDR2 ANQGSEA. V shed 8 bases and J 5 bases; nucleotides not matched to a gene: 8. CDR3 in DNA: TGCAGCCTCCGGGGGGACTCGGAGACCCAGTACTTC. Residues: CSLRGDSETQYF. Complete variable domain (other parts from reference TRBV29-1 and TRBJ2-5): SAVISQKPSRDICQRGTSLTIQCQVDSQVTMMFWYRQQPGQSLTLIATANQGSEATYESGFVIDKFPISRPNLTFSTLTVSNMSPEDSSIYLCSLRGDSETQYFGPGTRLLVL.

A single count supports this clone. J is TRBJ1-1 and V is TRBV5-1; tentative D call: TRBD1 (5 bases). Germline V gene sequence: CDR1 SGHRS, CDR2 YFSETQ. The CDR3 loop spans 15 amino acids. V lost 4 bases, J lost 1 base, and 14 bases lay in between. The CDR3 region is CASSGAGSPNTEAFF. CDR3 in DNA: TGCGCCAGCAGCGGGGCTGGGTCTCCGAACACTGAAGCTTTCTTT.

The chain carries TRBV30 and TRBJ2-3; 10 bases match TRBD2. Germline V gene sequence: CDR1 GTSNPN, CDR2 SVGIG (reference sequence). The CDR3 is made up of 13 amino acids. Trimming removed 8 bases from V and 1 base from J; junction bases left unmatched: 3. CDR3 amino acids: CAIAGGRTDTQYF. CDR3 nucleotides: TGTGCCATAGCGGGGGGCCGCACAGATACGCAGTATTTT. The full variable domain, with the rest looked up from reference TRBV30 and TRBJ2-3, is SQTIHQWPATLVQPVGSPLSLECTVEGTSNPNLYWYRQAAGRGLQLLFYSVGIGQISSEVPQNLSASRPQDRQFILSSKKLLLSDSGFYLCAIAGGRTDTQYFGPGTRLTVL.